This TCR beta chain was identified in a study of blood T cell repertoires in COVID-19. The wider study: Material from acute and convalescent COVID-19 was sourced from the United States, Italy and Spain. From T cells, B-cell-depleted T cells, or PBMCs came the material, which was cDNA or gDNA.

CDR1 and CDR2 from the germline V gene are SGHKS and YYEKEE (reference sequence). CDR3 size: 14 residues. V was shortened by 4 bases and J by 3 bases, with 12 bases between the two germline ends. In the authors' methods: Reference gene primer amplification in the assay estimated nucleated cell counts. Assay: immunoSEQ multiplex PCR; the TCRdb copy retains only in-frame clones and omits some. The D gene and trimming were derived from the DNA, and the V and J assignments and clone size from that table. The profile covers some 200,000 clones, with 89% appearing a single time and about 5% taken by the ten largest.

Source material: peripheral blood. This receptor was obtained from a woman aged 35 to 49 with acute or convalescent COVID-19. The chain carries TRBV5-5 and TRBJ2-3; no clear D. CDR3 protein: CASSQYLKTDTQYF. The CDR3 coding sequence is TGTGCCAGCAGCCAGTACCTGAAAACAGATACGCAGTATTTT. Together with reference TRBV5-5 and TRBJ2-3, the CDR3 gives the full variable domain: DAGVTQSPTHLIKTRGQQVTLRCSPISGHKSVSWYQQVLGQGPQFIFQYYEKEERGRGNFPDRFSARQFPNYSSELNVNALLLGDSALYLCASSQYLKTDTQYFGPGTRLTVL.